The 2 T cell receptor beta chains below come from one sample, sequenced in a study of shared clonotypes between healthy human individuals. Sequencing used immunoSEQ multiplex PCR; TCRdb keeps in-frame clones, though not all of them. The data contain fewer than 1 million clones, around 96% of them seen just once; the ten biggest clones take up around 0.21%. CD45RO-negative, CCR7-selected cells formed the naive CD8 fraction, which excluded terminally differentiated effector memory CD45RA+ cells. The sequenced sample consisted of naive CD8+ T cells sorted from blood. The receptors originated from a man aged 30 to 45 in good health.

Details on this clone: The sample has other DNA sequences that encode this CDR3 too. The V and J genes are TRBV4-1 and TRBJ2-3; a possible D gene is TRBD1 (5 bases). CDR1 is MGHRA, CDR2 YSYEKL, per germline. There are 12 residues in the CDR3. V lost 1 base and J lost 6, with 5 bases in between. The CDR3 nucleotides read TGCGCCAGCAGCCAAGGGGGCGATACGCAGTATTTT. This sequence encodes CASSQGGDTQYF.

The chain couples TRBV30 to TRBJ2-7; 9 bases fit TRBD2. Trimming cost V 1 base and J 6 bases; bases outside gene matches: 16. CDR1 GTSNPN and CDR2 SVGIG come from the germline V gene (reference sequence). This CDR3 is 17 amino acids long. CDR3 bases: TGTGCCTGGAGTGCAGGACCTAGCGGGGTCCATTCTGGCGAGCAGTACTTC. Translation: CAWSAGPSGVHSGEQYF.